This T cell receptor beta chain stems from a study of CD8 T cells in Susac syndrome. Random hexamers served to reverse transcribe roughly 0.45 to 1 ug RNA. Coverage of TCR beta CDR3 amplification by immunoSEQ multiplex PCR extended to 54 Vbeta and 13 Jbeta. Via MiXCR, TCRdb re-called the immunoSEQ multiplex PCR reads, giving one row per CDR3 protein. The table includes some 180,000 distinct CDR3 sequences, 85% to 95% detected once. From blood CD8+ and CD4+ T cells, the TCR beta chain was sequenced. Negative isolation was applied to CD8+ and CD4+ T cells, and FACS enrichment was applied to TEMRA cells. Trimming left V 5 bases short and J 0 bases short, with 14 bases between. Germline-derived CDR1 and CDR2 are LNHNV and YYDKDF (reference sequence). The CDR3 runs 16 residues.

This TCR was sampled from a human donor in good health. V gene TRBV15 combines with J gene TRBJ2-1; D is possibly TRBD1 (6 bases). The sample consisted of CD4+ T cells from PBMCs. The CDR3 DNA sequence: TGTGCCACCAGCCCCCGAGGACAGAACTCCTACAATGAGCAGTTCTTC. This codes for CATSPRGQNSYNEQFF.